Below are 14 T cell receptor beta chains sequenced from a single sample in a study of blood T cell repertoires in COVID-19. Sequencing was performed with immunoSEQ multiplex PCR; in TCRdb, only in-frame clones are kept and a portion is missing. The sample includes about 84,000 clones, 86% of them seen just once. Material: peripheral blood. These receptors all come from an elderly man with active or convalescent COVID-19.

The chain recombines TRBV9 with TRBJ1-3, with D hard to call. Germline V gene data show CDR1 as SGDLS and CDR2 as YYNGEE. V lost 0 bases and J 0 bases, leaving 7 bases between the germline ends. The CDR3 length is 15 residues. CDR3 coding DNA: TGTGCCAGCAGCGTAGGGACTACCTCTGGAAACACCATATATTTT. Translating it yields CASSVGTTSGNTIYF.

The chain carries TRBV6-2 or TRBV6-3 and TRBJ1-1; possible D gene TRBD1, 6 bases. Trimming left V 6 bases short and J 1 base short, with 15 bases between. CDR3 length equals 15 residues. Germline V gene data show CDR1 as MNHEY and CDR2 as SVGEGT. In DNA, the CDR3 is TGTGCCAGCAGCTCCCCGGGACACCAGAACACTGAAGCTTTCTTT. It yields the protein CASSSPGHQNTEAFF.

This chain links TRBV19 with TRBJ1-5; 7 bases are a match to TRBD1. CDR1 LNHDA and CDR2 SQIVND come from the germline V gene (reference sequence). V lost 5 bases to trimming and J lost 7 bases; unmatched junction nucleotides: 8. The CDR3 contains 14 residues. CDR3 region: CASSPTGVGQPQHF. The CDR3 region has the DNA TGTGCCAGTAGTCCTACAGGGGTTGGACAGCCCCAGCATTTT.

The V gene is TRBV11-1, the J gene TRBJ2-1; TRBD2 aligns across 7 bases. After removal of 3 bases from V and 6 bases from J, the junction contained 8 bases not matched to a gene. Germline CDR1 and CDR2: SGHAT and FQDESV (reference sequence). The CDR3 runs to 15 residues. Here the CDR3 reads CASSFREGSGNEQFF. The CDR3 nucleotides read TGTGCCAGCAGCTTTAGGGAGGGGAGTGGCAATGAGCAGTTCTTC.

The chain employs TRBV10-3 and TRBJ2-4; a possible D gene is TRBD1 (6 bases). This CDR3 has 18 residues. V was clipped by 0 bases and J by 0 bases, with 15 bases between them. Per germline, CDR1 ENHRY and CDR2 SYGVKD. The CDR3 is CAISESGGSTVAKNIQYF. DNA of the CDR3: TGTGCCATCAGTGAGTCTGGGGGCAGCACAGTAGCCAAAAACATTCAGTACTTC.

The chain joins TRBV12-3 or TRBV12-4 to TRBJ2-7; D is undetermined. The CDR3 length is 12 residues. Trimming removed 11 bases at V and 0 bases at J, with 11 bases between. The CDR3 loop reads CACGRSSYEQYF. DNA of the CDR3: TGTGCCTGCGGCCGGAGCTCCTACGAGCAGTACTTC.

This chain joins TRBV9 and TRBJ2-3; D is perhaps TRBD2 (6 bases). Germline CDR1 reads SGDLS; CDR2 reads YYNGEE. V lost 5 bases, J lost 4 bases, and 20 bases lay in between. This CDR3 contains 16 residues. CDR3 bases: TGTGCCAGCAGTTACCAAGCCCGGGACTCCTCAGATACGCAGTATTTT. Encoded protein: CASSYQARDSSDTQYF.

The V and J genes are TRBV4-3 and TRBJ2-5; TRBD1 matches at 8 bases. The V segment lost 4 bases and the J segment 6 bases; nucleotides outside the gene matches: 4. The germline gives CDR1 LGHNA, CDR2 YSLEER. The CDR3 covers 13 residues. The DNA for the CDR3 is TGCGCCAGCAGCCTCGACAGGGGCCAGACCCAGTACTTC. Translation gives CASSLDRGQTQYF.

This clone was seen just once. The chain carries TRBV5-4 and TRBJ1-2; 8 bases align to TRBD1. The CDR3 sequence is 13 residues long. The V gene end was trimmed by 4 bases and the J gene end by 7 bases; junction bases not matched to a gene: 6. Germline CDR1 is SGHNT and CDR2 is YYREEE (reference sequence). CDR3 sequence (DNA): TGTGCCAGCAGCCGGGACAGGCGCGGTGGCTACACCTTC. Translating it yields CASSRDRRGGYTF.

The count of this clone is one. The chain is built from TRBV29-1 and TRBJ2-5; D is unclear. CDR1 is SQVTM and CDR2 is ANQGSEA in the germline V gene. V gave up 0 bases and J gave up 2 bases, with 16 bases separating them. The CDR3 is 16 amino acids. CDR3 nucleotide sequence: TGCAGCGTTGAAGATATCATGGGCTACCCACAAGAGACCCAGTACTTC. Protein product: CSVEDIMGYPQETQYF. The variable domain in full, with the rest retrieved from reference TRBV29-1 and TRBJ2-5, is SAVISQKPSRDICQRGTSLTIQCQVDSQVTMMFWYRQQPGQSLTLIATANQGSEATYESGFVIDKFPISRPNLTFSTLTVSNMSPEDSSIYLCSVEDIMGYPQETQYFGPGTRLLVL.

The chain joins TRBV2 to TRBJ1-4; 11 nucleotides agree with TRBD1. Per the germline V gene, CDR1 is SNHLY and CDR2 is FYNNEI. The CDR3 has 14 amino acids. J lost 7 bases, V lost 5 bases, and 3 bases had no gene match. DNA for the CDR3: TGTGCCAGCAGTTCCGGGACAGGGGGTGAAAAACTGTTTTTT. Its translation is CASSSGTGGEKLFF.

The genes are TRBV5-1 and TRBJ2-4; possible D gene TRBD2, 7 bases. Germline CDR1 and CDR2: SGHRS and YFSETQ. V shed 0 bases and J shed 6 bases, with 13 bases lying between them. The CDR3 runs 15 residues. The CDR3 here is CASSLARGAGNIQYF. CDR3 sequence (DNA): TGCGCCAGCAGCTTGGCCCGGGGGGCCGGAAACATTCAGTACTTC.

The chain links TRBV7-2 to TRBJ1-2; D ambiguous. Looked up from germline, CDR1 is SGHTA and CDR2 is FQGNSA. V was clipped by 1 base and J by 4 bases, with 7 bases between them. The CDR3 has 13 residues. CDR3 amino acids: CASSLDRVYGYTF. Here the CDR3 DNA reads TGTGCCAGCAGCTTAGACAGAGTCTATGGCTACACCTTC. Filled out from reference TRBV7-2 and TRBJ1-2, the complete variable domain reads GAGVSQSPSNKVTEKGKDVELRCDPISGHTALYWYRQSLGQGLEFLIYFQGNSAPDKSGLPSDRFSAERTGGSVSTLTIQRTQQEDSAVYLCASSLDRVYGYTFGSGTRLTVV.

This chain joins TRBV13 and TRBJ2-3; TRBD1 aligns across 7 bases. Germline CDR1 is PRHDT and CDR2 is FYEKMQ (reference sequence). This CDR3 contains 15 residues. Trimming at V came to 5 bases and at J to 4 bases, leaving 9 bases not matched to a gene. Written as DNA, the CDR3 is TGTGCCAGCAGCCTCACGACAGGGATGCCAGATACGCAGTATTTT. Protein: CASSLTTGMPDTQYF.